This T cell receptor beta chain was observed in a study of identical twins. Regarding the study as a whole: Beta out-of-frame sequences displayed a weaker excess of sharing between twins.

TCRdb passed the 5' RACE reads through MiXCR, listing each CDR3 protein once. The data hold approximately 600,000 distinct CDR3 sequences, with roughly 7.1% observed a single time. The germline V gene has CDR1 SGHAT and CDR2 FQNNGV. V was clipped by 4 bases and J by 3 bases, with 19 bases between them. The CDR3 is 16 amino acids. Of note for this clonotype: Its antigen is still unknown.

The data were also submitted as part of a second study, on yellow fever vaccine responses in identical twins.

The receptor was isolated from a woman aged 18-29 years in good health. Input material: PBMCs. V and J are TRBV11-2 and TRBJ2-7; the D gene is possibly TRBD2 (5 bases). The CDR3 DNA follows: TGTGCCAGCAGCTCAATACGCGGGCCAAACAACTACGAGCAGTACGTC. As protein: CASSSIRGPNNYEQYV.